The subject of this entry is one T cell receptor beta chain. This clonotype has a handful of counts. Its antigen is not yet known. Qualities for individual bases were not recorded, and no much larger clone is one base off. The data derive from a study of T cells in Graves' hyperthyroidism and ophthalmopathy (dated by TCRdb to the late 2010s). Regarding the study in general: Peripheral blood was sampled at the time of initial diagnosis, prior to any treatment. A discovery cohort of roughly 100 patients, approximately 44 with Graves' ophthalmopathy and under 60 with stable Graves' hyperthyroidism, was used to find distinguishing TCR V-J signatures. Whether ophthalmopathy could be predicted prospectively was tested in an independent validation cohort made up of roughly 19 hyperthyroidism patients plus 17 patients who later progressed to ophthalmopathy. The roughly 100 discovery patients were randomly split 7:3 into training and test sets. In more than 5 Graves' hyperthyroidism patients, the study also compared T-cell repertoires from thyroid tissue with T-cell repertoires from blood. After blood sampling, hyperthyroidism patients were treated with methimazole at a starting dose of 30 mg daily, and ophthalmopathy patients were treated with high-dose intravenous methylprednisolone. According to the paper, TCR Vbeta CDR3 sequencing was carried out on 120 to 150 peripheral blood samples, which came from approximately 41 ophthalmopathy, 70 to 80 hyperthyroidism and about 17 progressor patients. Study-level results and caveats: Most expanded thyroid clonotypes (frequency above 0.001) were also detected in blood, a finding suggesting that blood repertoires may reflect thyroid immune responses. A model built on a 13 V-J signature distinguished ophthalmopathy from stable hyperthyroidism, reaching roughly 88% sensitivity and about 81% specificity in cross-validation and 80%/75% in testing. In validation, progression to ophthalmopathy was predicted by the model with 70.59% sensitivity and just over 72% specificity, a median of approximately 6.5 months before onset. No statistical method was used to set the sample size in advance, and investigators knew the group allocation.

Amplification of TCR beta CDR3 regions was carried out from RNA transcripts. For the first round of RT-PCR on the TCR CDR3, the HTBI primer set was used together with the Qiagen OneStep RT-PCR kit. The libraries were constructed in a second round of multiplex PCR and then size-selected and purified. Libraries were sequenced paired-end with 100 bp reads on an Illumina HiSeq2000. The published analysis was carried out like this. SOAPnuke was used to process the raw data, removing reads that contained adapters or uncalled bases, had a mean Phred below 15, or lacked an exact match to the constant primer or identifier. High-quality paired reads were merged with COPE v1.2.5, and unique nucleotide sequences were defined as clonotypes. MiTCR v1.1 was used to align clonotypes to the IMGT TRBV, TRBD and TRBJ reference segments. The analysis included only V-J combinations with a frequency above 0.0001, which together covered around 99% of the repertoires. The TCS score was defined as F50 (clonal expansion) divided by E x V (chaos), with BLOSUM62-based TCRdist calculated between CDR3 peptides within each V-J. Welch's t-statistics and random forest reduced fewer than 550 V-J features to 13, which were used in a naive Bayes classifier (R e1071). Using fastp at Q25 and MiXCR, TCRdb reprocessed the public reads and kept productive beta chains. One record per CDR3 amino acid sequence lists the most common genes and DNA. The V and J calls and clone size come from TCRdb's table, not from the authors' own analysis. This sample gives over 250,000 distinct CDR3 sequences in total; about 18% of them show up just once. Clones ranked in the top ten supply around 58% of the sample.

Ophthalmopathy patients had moderately to severely active disease, with a Clinical Activity Score of 3 or more, a NOSPECS grade of 4 or more, and a disease duration of less than 3 months. The study excluded patients with uncontrolled infections, other autoimmune diseases, pregnancy or lactation. Diagnoses were established on the basis of clinical symptoms, serum thyroxine and TRAb, thyroid ultrasound, and orbital computed tomography. PBMCs were isolated from about 9.1 ml of fresh peripheral blood by Ficoll-Paque density gradient centrifugation. Total RNA was extracted with Trizol reagent, and quality was checked on an Agilent 2100 Bioanalyzer. Its CDR3 holds 12 amino acids, cysteine through phenylalanine. The only DNA kept is the CDR3, 36 bases in frame from the first base. V lost 3 bases and J lost 7 bases; the stretch between them is 6 bases long.

The receptor chain draws on TRBV12-3 or TRBV12-4 and TRBJ1-4; the D gene cannot be named for sure. Material: blood. The clonotype was recovered from a woman aged 55-70 years with Graves' ophthalmopathy. The DNA sequence follows: TGTGCCAGCAGTTTGGACGGTGAAAAACTGTTTTTT. The resulting protein is CASSLDGEKLFF.